The rows below give T cell receptor beta chains drawn from one sample of a study of regulatory T cells in long-lasting Graves disease. TCRdb reprocessed the multiplex PCR reads via MiXCR and lists one record per CDR3 protein. The sample lists 550,000 to 700,000 distinct CDR3 sequences; about 16% were seen once. This sample also appeared in a second study, on T cells in Graves' hyperthyroidism and ophthalmopathy.

The sample here was peripheral blood mononuclear cells (PBMCs), taken at new diagnosis, from a patient treated with antithyroid drugs. The receptors shown here come from a young man with Graves disease. The CDR3 runs from the conserved cysteine through the conserved F or W. D genes are given only for firm matches. A clone size is listed for some rows: how often the clone was seen (once, few, many), or a class if it is expanded.

CDR3nt,CDR3aa,d_gene,j_gene,v_gene,abundance
TGTGCCAGCAGCTTCGCCCTTGGCTACACCTTC,CASSFALGYTF,-,TRBJ1-2,TRBV5-4,-
TGTGCCAGCTCATGGACTAGCGGGAGCTCCGGGGAGCTGTTTTTT,CASSWTSGSSGELFF,TRBD2,TRBJ2-2,TRBV3-1,few
TGCAGTGCTAGAAACAGGGTCATAATGAATGAGCAGTTCTTC,CSARNRVIMNEQFF,-,TRBJ2-1,TRBV20-1,many
TGCAGTGCTAGAGATCCCTGGACAGGGCAAGGCTACACCTTC,CSARDPWTGQGYTF,TRBD1,TRBJ1-2,TRBV20-1,-
TGTGCCTGGAGTTCGCGACAGGGGACGTACTATGGCTACACCTTC,CAWSSRQGTYYGYTF,TRBD1,TRBJ1-2,TRBV30,-
TGCAGTGCTAGAGAGAACAGCGGGGTGGGGGGGGTTCAGTACTTC,CSARENSGVGGVQYF,TRBD2,TRBJ2-4,TRBV20-1,-
TGTGCCAGCAGGGCCCTAGGGGCAGGTCTCGAGCCCCAGCATTTT,CASRALGAGLEPQHF,-,TRBJ1-5,TRBV11-2,-
TGCAGTGCTCCCAAGCCGGGAAGTTACAATGAGCAGTTCTTC,CSAPKPGSYNEQFF,-,TRBJ2-1,TRBV20-1,many
TGTGCCTGGATTGCGGGAGGGACAGATACGCAGTATTTT,CAWIAGGTDTQYF,TRBD2,TRBJ2-3,TRBV30,many
TGCGCCAGCAGCCTCGTCCCCGGGACTAGCGGCAAGTCCTACGAGCAGTACTTC,CASSLVPGTSGKSYEQYF,TRBD2,TRBJ2-7,TRBV5-1,few
TGTGCCAGCAGCCAGACACCGGGACTAGGAAATAATGAGCAGTTCTTC,CASSQTPGLGNNEQFF,TRBD2,TRBJ2-1,TRBV7-3,few
TGTGCCAGCAGCAAATCCTCGATCAGTGAGCAGTTCTTC,CASSKSSISEQFF,-,TRBJ2-1,TRBV2,many
TGTGCCAGCAGTTTCGACCGGGACAGGGGGCCAGCTTTCTTT,CASSFDRDRGPAFF,TRBD1,TRBJ1-1,TRBV12-3/TRBV12-4,many
TGTGCCAGCAGTTTAGTTGGGGGGCTGAACACTGAAGCTTTCTTT,CASSLVGGLNTEAFF,-,TRBJ1-1,TRBV12-3/TRBV12-4,-
TGCGCCAGCAGCCAGTCACAGGTAGCTAATGGCAATCAGCCCCAGCATTTT,CASSQSQVANGNQPQHF,-,TRBJ1-5,TRBV4-1,few
TGTGCCAGCAGAAAGGGACTAGCGGCATACGAGCAGTACTTC,CASRKGLAAYEQYF,TRBD2,TRBJ2-7,TRBV6-1,many
TGTGCCAGCAGCTTAGACCGGCTAGCTCAAGAGACCCAGTACTTC,CASSLDRLAQETQYF,-,TRBJ2-5,TRBV7-9,-
TGTGCCACCAGTGATAAGACTACAGGGCGCAATCAGCCCCAGCATTTT,CATSDKTTGRNQPQHF,-,TRBJ1-5,TRBV24-1,many
TGTGCCATCAGTGACAGGGGAACTAATGAAAAACTGTTTTTT,CAISDRGTNEKLFF,-,TRBJ1-4,TRBV10-3,-
TGTGCCAGCTCACCTGGACTAGCGGGGGAGCAGGCAGATACGCAGTATTTT,CASSPGLAGEQADTQYF,TRBD2,TRBJ2-3,TRBV18,few
TGTGCCAGCAAAGCGGGAGGGTATATCAATTCCCACAATGAGCAGTTCTTC,CASKAGGYINSHNEQFF,TRBD2,TRBJ2-1,TRBV6-2/TRBV6-3,few
TGTGCCAGCAGCCAAGTAGAAGGGTCCAGCTCCTACAATGAGCAGTTCTTC,CASSQVEGSSSYNEQFF,-,TRBJ2-1,TRBV4-2,-
TGTGCCAGCAGCAGAGGTAGGGGGGGAACGCAAGAGACCCAGTACTTC,CASSRGRGGTQETQYF,-,TRBJ2-5,TRBV13,many
TGCAGCGTGGTGACAGTTTCCTACGAGCAGTACTTC,CSVVTVSYEQYF,-,TRBJ2-7,TRBV29-1,many
TGTGCCAGTAGTACCTCCGGGACCCTCGGCACTGAAGCTTTCTTT,CASSTSGTLGTEAFF,-,TRBJ1-1,TRBV19,-
TGTGCCAGCAGCCCCCGGACAGGGGACACTGAAGCTTTCTTT,CASSPRTGDTEAFF,TRBD1,TRBJ1-1,TRBV18,many
TGTGCCAGCAGCCCTGACGCCGGGGCCGAAGCTTTCTTT,CASSPDAGAEAFF,-,TRBJ1-1,TRBV7-9,-
TGTGCTAGTGGTCCCGACCTCGGGTGGTCCTACGAGCAGTACTTC,CASGPDLGWSYEQYF,-,TRBJ2-7,TRBV12-5,few
TGTGCCAGCAGCCGCAGGAATTTACCCCAAGAGACCCAGTACTTC,CASSRRNLPQETQYF,-,TRBJ2-5,TRBV11-2,-
TGTGCCAGCAGCTTTACAGGGGGTCTGGATCAGCCCCAGCATTTT,CASSFTGGLDQPQHF,TRBD1,TRBJ1-5,TRBV5-5,-
TGTGCCTGGAGTGCGGTGGAGGAGACCCAGTACTTC,CAWSAVEETQYF,-,TRBJ2-5,TRBV30,-
TGTGCCAGCAGTTTCGACTATCCCTACAATGAGCAGTTCTTC,CASSFDYPYNEQFF,-,TRBJ2-1,TRBV27,many
TGCGCCAGCAGCCAGGGGCCGGGACAGAGCTCGCAGTCCCTCCACTTT,CASSQGPGQSSQSLHF,TRBD1,TRBJ1-6,TRBV4-1,few
TGTGCCAGCAGCCCCAAAGGGTTTGGCTACACCTTC,CASSPKGFGYTF,-,TRBJ1-2,TRBV28,few
TGCGCCAGCAGCTTAGGACAGGACTCCTACGAGCAGTACTTC,CASSLGQDSYEQYF,TRBD1,TRBJ2-7,TRBV5-1,few
TGTGCCATCAGCCTAGGGGAGGGCAATGAGCAGTTCTTC,CAISLGEGNEQFF,TRBD2,TRBJ2-1,TRBV10-3,many
TGTGCCAGCAGCCTAGGAGCCCTGGGGGAGCAGTACTTC,CASSLGALGEQYF,-,TRBJ2-7,TRBV7-3,few
TGTGCCAGCAGGGGGACTAGCGGGGTCAGGGAGCAGTACTTC,CASRGTSGVREQYF,TRBD2,TRBJ2-7,TRBV2,few
TGTGCCAGCAGCCAAGATAGGCTAGCGGGGTCTTCCTACGAGCAGTACTTC,CASSQDRLAGSSYEQYF,TRBD2,TRBJ2-7,TRBV4-2,few
TGTGCCATCAGTGCGAGGAGGGGAGGGATGGAGACCCAGTACTTC,CAISARRGGMETQYF,TRBD2,TRBJ2-5,TRBV10-3,many
TGCAGTGTCGTCCTCGGGGCGAACACTGAAGCTTTCTTT,CSVVLGANTEAFF,-,TRBJ1-1,TRBV20-1,few
TGTGCCAGCCAGGGTTGGAATCAGCCCCAGCATTTT,CASQGWNQPQHF,-,TRBJ1-5,TRBV19,-
TGTGCCAGCAGCTTAGGCAGGCCGGCCTACAATGAGCAGTTCTTC,CASSLGRPAYNEQFF,-,TRBJ2-1,TRBV5-5,-
TGTGCCAGCAGCCACCGGCAGGGGATGAACGAGCAGTACTTC,CASSHRQGMNEQYF,-,TRBJ2-7,TRBV3-1,many
TGTGCCAGCAGTTCAAACAGGGGAGGCGAGCAGTACTTC,CASSSNRGGEQYF,-,TRBJ2-7,TRBV28,-
TGTGCCAGCAGCCTTGGGGCAAACCCGGGGGGGGAGACCCAGCACTTC,CASSLGANPGGETQHF,TRBD2,TRBJ2-5,TRBV27,few
TGTGCCAGCAGTAGCGGGAGTCACTACGAGCAGTACTTC,CASSSGSHYEQYF,TRBD2,TRBJ2-7,TRBV28,many
TGCGCCAGCAGCGTACGACAGGGTAACTATGGCTACACCTTC,CASSVRQGNYGYTF,TRBD1,TRBJ1-2,TRBV5-1,few
TGTGCCTGGGGATGGAATGAGCAGTTCTTC,CAWGWNEQFF,-,TRBJ2-1,TRBV30,many
TGTGCCAGCAGTTGGGACAGGGGAACCTACAATGAGCAGTTCTTC,CASSWDRGTYNEQFF,TRBD1,TRBJ2-1,TRBV6-9,-
TGCGCCAGCAGCGGGCAAGCGGGAGGTATAGGAGAGACCCAGTACTTC,CASSGQAGGIGETQYF,TRBD2,TRBJ2-5,TRBV5-1,many
TGTGCCAGCAGCTTTGACGATGTCTATGGCTACACCTTC,CASSFDDVYGYTF,-,TRBJ1-2,TRBV7-9,few
TGTGCCAGCACCTGGACACTAAAGAATGAAAAACTGTTTTTT,CASTWTLKNEKLFF,-,TRBJ1-4,TRBV12-3/TRBV12-4,few
TGTGCCACCAGTGATGTAACCCTCCGGATCGTGGACAGGGTAGTCAATGAGCAGTTCTTC,CATSDVTLRIVDRVVNEQFF,TRBD1,TRBJ2-1,TRBV24-1,-
TGCAGTGCTAGCTGGGGGGCTCCGGCCAAAAACATTCAGTACTTC,CSASWGAPAKNIQYF,-,TRBJ2-4,TRBV20-1,many
TGTGCCACGACTAGCGGGAGATGGGGTGAGGGCAAAAACATTCAGTACTTC,CATTSGRWGEGKNIQYF,TRBD2,TRBJ2-4,TRBV15,few
TGCGCCAGCAGCCCACAGGGGATAAGCAATGAGCAGTTCTTC,CASSPQGISNEQFF,TRBD1,TRBJ2-1,TRBV4-1,-
TGTGCCAGCAGTGAGAAGAGCTTTTCTAATGAAAAACTGTTTTTT,CASSEKSFSNEKLFF,-,TRBJ1-4,TRBV6-1,-
TGTGCCAGCAGCTATCGAGAAGGCGCCGTTAATGAAAAACTGTTTTTT,CASSYREGAVNEKLFF,-,TRBJ1-4,TRBV7-8,many